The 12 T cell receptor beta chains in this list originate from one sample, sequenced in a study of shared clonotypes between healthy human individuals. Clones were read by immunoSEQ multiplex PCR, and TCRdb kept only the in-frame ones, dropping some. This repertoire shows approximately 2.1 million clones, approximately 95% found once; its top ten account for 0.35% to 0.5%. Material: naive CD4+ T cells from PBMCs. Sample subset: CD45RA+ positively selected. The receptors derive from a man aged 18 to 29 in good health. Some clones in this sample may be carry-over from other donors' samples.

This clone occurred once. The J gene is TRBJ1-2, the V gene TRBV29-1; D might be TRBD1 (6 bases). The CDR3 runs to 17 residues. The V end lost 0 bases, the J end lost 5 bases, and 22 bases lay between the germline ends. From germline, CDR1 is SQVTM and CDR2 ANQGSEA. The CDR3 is CSVEDSLRTANLYGYTF. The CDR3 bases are TGCAGCGTTGAAGATAGCTTGAGGACAGCAAACTTATATGGCTACACCTTC.

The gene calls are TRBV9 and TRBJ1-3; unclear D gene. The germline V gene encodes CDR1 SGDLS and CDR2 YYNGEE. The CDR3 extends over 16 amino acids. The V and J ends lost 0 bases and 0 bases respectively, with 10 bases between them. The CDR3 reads CASSVGRVGSGNTIYF. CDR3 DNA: TGTGCCAGCAGCGTAGGGCGAGTGGGCTCTGGAAACACCATATATTTT.

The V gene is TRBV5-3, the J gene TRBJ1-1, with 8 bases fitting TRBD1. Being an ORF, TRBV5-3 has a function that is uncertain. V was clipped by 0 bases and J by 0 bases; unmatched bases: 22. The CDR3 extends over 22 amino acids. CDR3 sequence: CARSLARGPNVGPDCMNTEAFF. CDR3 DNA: TGTGCCAGAAGCTTGGCCAGGGGGCCGAATGTAGGGCCGGACTGTATGAACACTGAAGCTTTCTTT.

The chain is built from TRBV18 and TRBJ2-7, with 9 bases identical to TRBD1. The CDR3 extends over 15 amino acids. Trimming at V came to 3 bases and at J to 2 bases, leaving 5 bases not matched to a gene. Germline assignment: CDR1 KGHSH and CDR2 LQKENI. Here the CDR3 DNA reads TGTGCCAGCTCACCCGGACAGGGGATAACCTACGAGCAGTACTTC. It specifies CASSPGQGITYEQYF. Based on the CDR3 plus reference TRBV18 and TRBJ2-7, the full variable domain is NAGVMQNPRHLVRRRGQEARLRCSPMKGHSHVYWYRQLPEEGLKFMVYLQKENIIDESGMPKERFSAEFPKEGPSILRIQQVVRGDSAAYFCASSPGQGITYEQYFGPGTRLTVT.

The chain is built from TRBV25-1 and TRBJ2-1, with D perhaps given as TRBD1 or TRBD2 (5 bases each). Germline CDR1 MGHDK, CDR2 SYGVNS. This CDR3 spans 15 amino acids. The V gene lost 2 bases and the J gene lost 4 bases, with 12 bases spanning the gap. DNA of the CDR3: TGTGCCAGCAGTGAAACAGGATTAGCGTACAATGAGCAGTTCTTC. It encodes CASSETGLAYNEQFF.

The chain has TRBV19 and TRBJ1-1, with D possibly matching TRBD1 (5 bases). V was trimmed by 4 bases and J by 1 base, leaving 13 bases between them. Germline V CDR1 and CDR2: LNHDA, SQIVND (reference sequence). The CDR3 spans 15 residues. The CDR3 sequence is CASSTTGTANTEAFF. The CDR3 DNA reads TGTGCCAGTAGTACAACCGGGACGGCGAACACTGAAGCTTTCTTT.

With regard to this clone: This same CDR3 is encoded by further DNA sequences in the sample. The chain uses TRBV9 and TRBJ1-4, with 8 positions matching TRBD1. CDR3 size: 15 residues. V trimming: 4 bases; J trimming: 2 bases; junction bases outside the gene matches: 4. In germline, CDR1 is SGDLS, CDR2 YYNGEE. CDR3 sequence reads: CASSSRTGTNEKLFF. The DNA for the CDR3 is TGTGCCAGCAGCTCCCGGACAGGGACTAATGAAAAACTGTTTTTT.

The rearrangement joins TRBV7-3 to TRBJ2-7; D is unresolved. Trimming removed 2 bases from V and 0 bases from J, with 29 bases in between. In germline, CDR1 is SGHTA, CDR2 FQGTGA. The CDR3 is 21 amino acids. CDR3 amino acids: CASSLLPRAVSLRQSSYEQYF. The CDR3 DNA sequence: TGTGCCAGCAGCTTATTGCCCCGCGCCGTCAGCCTTCGTCAAAGCTCCTACGAGCAGTACTTC.

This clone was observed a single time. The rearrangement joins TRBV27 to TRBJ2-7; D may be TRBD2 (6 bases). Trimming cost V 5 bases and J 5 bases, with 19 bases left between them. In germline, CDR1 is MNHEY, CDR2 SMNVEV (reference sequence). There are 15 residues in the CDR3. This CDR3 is CASSVSRLSGHEQYF. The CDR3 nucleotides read TGTGCCAGCAGTGTTAGTCGACTTAGCGGCCACGAGCAGTACTTC.

The CDR3 coding sequence is TGCAGCGTTGAAAGGGCACAGTCCTACGAGCAGTACTTC. Protein product: CSVERAQSYEQYF. V usage is TRBV29-1 and J usage is TRBJ2-7, with D unclear. Germline V gene sequence: CDR1 SQVTM, CDR2 ANQGSEA. This CDR3 contains 13 residues. The V end was cut by 2 bases, the J end by 1 base, with 9 bases between.

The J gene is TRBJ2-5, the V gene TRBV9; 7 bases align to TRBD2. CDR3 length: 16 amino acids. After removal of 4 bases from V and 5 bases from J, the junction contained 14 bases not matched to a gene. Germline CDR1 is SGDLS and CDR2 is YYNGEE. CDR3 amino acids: CASSPPGLVGFETQYF. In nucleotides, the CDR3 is TGTGCCAGCAGCCCACCTGGACTAGTTGGGTTTGAGACCCAGTACTTC.

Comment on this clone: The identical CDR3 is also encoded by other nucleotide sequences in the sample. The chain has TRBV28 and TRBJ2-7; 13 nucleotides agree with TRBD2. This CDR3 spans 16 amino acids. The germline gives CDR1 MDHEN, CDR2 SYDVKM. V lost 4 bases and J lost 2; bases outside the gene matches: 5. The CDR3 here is CASSSTGLAGAYEQYF. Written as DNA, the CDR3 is TGTGCCAGCAGTTCCACCGGACTAGCGGGAGCCTACGAGCAGTACTTC.